The present entry profiles one T cell receptor beta chain with its context. This specimen belongs to a study of Ad26.COV2.S vaccination and SARS-CoV-2 variants. The treatment is: about 20 received Ad26.COV2.S at low or high dose, single or two shots; about five received placebo; per-sample allocation not given. Material that was analyzed had been drawn on day 63 after the first vaccine or placebo injection. The V gene end was trimmed by 3 bases and the J gene end by 7 bases; junction bases not matched to a gene: 3. The CDR3 runs to 13 residues. Germline V gene lookup returns CDR1 KGHSH and CDR2 LQKENI. TCRdb keeps only in-frame clones here, not all; method: immunoSEQ multiplex PCR. The table lists roughly 400,000 clones, about 90% of them singletons.

Here the sequenced sample was peripheral blood, taken in a trial of Ad26.COV2.S vaccine versus placebo. This sequence originates from a person between 18 and 60 years old who received the Ad26.COV2.S COVID-19 vaccine or a placebo. J is TRBJ1-2 and V is TRBV18; 9 bases map to TRBD1. The CDR3 here is CASSPRDRVGYTF. CDR3 coding DNA: TGTGCCAGCTCACCTCGGGACAGGGTTGGCTACACCTTC.